Below are 3 T cell receptor beta chains sequenced from a single sample in a study of blood T cells in healthy people across ages. Using a J-beta primer mix together with a sample-barcoded 5' primer, a second PCR was run for about 6 to 11 cycles. MiXCR, run by TCRdb on the 5' RACE reads, gives a single entry per CDR3 protein. The profile shows about 640,000 distinct CDR3 sequences, around 43% of them singletons. The sequenced sample was blood. The receptor source for this set is a man aged 80 or over in good health.

This clonotype was detected a few times. The genes are TRBV7-2 and TRBJ2-1, with TRBD2 matching 10 bases. Germline assignment: CDR1 SGHTA and CDR2 FQGNSA. The CDR3 has 17 residues. J was trimmed by 7 bases and V by 4 bases; bases with no gene match: 13. The CDR3 loop reads CASSSTGASGSGNEQFF. Here the CDR3 DNA reads TGTGCCAGCAGCTCCACGGGGGCTAGCGGGAGTGGGAATGAGCAGTTCTTC.

This clonotype was detected a few times. The chain uses TRBV6-2 or TRBV6-3 and TRBJ1-2; no reliable D call. CDR1 MNHEY and CDR2 SVGEGT come from the germline V gene. V was shortened by 6 bases and J by 6 bases, with 20 bases between the two germline ends. The CDR3 consists of 15 residues. The CDR3 sequence: CASRRMLASADGYTF. Written as DNA, the CDR3 is TGTGCCAGCAGGAGGATGTTGGCGAGCGCCGATGGCTACACCTTC.

This clonotype was counted many times. The chain recombines TRBV12-5 with TRBJ1-2; D is possibly TRBD1 (5 bases). Trimming took off 5 bases at V and 5 bases at J, with 12 bases between the two ends. CDR1 LGHNT and CDR2 FRNRAP come from the germline V gene. CDR3 size: 13 residues. The CDR3 spells CASGVSRVYGYTF. As DNA, the CDR3 is TGTGCTAGTGGTGTGAGCAGGGTGTATGGCTACACCTTC.